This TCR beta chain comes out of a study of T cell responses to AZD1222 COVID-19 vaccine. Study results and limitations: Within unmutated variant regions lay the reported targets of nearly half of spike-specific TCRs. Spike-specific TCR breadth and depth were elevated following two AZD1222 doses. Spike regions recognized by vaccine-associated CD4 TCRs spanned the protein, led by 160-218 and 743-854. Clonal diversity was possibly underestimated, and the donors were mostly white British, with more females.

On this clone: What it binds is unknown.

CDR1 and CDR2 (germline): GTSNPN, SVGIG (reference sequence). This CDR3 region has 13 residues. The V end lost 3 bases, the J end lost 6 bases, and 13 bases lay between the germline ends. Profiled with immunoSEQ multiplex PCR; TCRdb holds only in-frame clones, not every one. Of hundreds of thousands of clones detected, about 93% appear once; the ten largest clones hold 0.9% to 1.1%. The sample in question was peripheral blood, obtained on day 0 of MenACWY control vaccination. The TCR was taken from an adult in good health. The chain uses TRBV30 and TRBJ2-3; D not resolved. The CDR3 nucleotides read TGTGCCTGGAGGACTGTAGGCTCCGATACGCAGTATTTT. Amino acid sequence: CAWRTVGSDTQYF.